The next 12 T cell receptor beta chains were all read from a single sample in a study of radiation and T cells in renal cell carcinoma. Data came from immunoSEQ multiplex PCR; TCRdb stores just in-frame clones and leaves some out. The profile shows 150,000 or so clones, about 87% of them singletons. Time point described: baseline pretreatment blood. The treatment was: 15 Gy SBRT to primary tumor, nephrectomy 4 weeks later. This specimen consisted of blood, obtained from a patient whose treatment included radiotherapy and nephrectomy. The receptors were gathered from a woman in her seventies with renal cell carcinoma.

V usage is TRBV7-9 and J usage is TRBJ1-2; 9 nucleotides align to TRBD1. The CDR3 contains 13 residues. The trim removed 4 bases at V and 8 bases at J, leaving 5 bases unmatched. CDR1 SEHNR and CDR2 FQNEAQ come from the germline V gene (reference sequence). CDR3 residues: CASSYGTGNGYTF. The CDR3 DNA sequence: TGTGCCAGCAGCTACGGGACAGGGAACGGCTACACCTTC.

This chain connects TRBV7-2 to TRBJ2-7, with TRBD1 identical over 12 bases. V shed 0 bases and J 7 bases; nucleotides not matched to a gene: 4. The germline CDR1 and CDR2 sequences are SGHTA and FQGNSA. The CDR3 totals 15 residues. The CDR3 nucleotides read TGTGCCAGCAGCTTAGCGAGGGACAGGGGGCTTGAGCAGTACTTC. Protein: CASSLARDRGLEQYF.

This clone was seen just once. The CDR3 DNA sequence: TGTGCCAGCAGCTTAAAGCAGGGGGCTGAAGCTTTCTTT. It encodes CASSLKQGAEAFF. The chain couples TRBV7-3 to TRBJ1-1, with 7 positions matching TRBD1. The CDR3 is 13 residues long. The J segment lost 6 bases and the V segment lost 1 base, leaving 2 bases of the junction unmatched. CDR1 and CDR2 (germline): SGHTA, FQGTGA. Full variable domain (missing parts from reference TRBV7-3 and TRBJ1-1): GAGVSQTPSNKVTEKGKYVELRCDPISGHTALYWYRQSLGQGPEFLIYFQGTGAADDSGLPNDRFFAVRPEGSVSTLKIQRTERGDSAVYLCASSLKQGAEAFFGQGTRLTVV.

This chain links TRBV5-1 with TRBJ2-2; the D call may be TRBD1 or TRBD2 (5 bases each). The CDR3 has 14 residues. Trimming stripped 7 bases from V and 4 bases from J, with 14 bases between. In germline, CDR1 is SGHRS, CDR2 YFSETQ. The CDR3 DNA reads as TGCGCCAGCCAAGTAGACGGGACCACCGGGGAGCTGTTTTTT. Translating gives CASQVDGTTGELFF.

The chain combines TRBV6-6 with TRBJ2-2; TRBD2 matches at 10 bases. Germline CDR1 and CDR2: MNHNY and SVGAGI (reference sequence). This CDR3 is built from 16 residues. J gave up 0 bases and V 10 bases, and 8 bases lay outside the gene matches. CDR3 residues: CATITSGASNTGELFF. As DNA, the CDR3 is TGTGCCACCATAACTAGCGGGGCTTCGAACACCGGGGAGCTGTTTTTT.

This clone was found once. The chain joins TRBV30 to TRBJ2-1; no clear D. Trimming took off 4 bases at V and 10 bases at J, with 11 bases between the two ends. The CDR3 spans 11 residues. CDR1 and CDR2 (germline): GTSNPN, SVGIG (reference sequence). The CDR3 DNA is TGTGCCTGGACTACCTTGGGAGAGCAGTTCTTC. It yields the protein CAWTTLGEQFF.

This clone showed up just a few times. This chain joins TRBV28 and TRBJ1-1; 7 nucleotides align to TRBD1. The CDR3 loop spans 14 amino acids. In germline, CDR1 is MDHEN, CDR2 SYDVKM. After removal of 5 bases from V and 1 base from J, the junction contained 4 bases not matched to a gene. CDR3 sequence reads: CASSPTGKNTEAFF. DNA of the CDR3: TGTGCCAGCAGTCCGACAGGGAAGAACACTGAAGCTTTCTTT.

J is TRBJ1-1 and V is TRBV7-8; D is unresolved. CDR3 length: 13 amino acids. Germline lookup yields CDR1 SGHVS and CDR2 FQNEAQ. Deletions cut 5 bases from V and 7 bases from J, with 14 bases between. Here the CDR3 DNA reads TGTGCCAGCAGCATACATGTGGATCTTGAAGCTTTCTTT. This translates into CASSIHVDLEAFF.

V gene TRBV9 combines with J gene TRBJ2-1, with D unclear. Trimming took 4 bases from V and 1 from J, leaving 12 bases between them. The germline V gene has CDR1 SGDLS and CDR2 YYNGEE. This CDR3 is built from 15 residues. CDR3 in DNA: TGTGCCAGCAGCCCCCCCCGAGGATCCTACAATGAGCAGTTCTTC. Encoded protein: CASSPPRGSYNEQFF.

The chain carries TRBV19 and TRBJ2-7; 9 nucleotides match TRBD1. The CDR3 length is 15 residues. J gave up 1 base and V 5 bases, and 6 bases lay outside the gene matches. Per the germline V gene, CDR1 is LNHDA and CDR2 is SQIVND (reference sequence). The CDR3 sequence is CASSSPGQGSYEQYF. The CDR3, as DNA: TGTGCCAGTAGTTCTCCGGGACAGGGTTCCTACGAGCAGTACTTC.

The rearrangement joins TRBV5-1 to TRBJ1-4; maybe TRBD1 (5 bases). The CDR3 has 15 residues. Germline V gene lookup returns CDR1 SGHRS and CDR2 YFSETQ. V was cut by 0 bases and J by 4 bases, with 10 bases left in between. CDR3 bases: TGCGCCAGCAGCTTGGATGGACACCGTAATGAAAAACTGTTTTTT. Residues: CASSLDGHRNEKLFF.

The J gene is TRBJ1-2, the V gene TRBV23-1, with D possibly matching TRBD1 (5 bases). TRBV23-1 is treated as an ORF (open reading frame) with a function not yet certain. The V and J ends lost 6 bases and 4 bases respectively, with 18 bases between them. CDR3 length: 15 amino acids. The CDR3 DNA reads TGCGCCAGCAGACCCCATGGGGCAGCGGGCTATGGCTACACCTTC. It encodes CASRPHGAAGYGYTF.